The 4 T cell receptor beta chains in this list originate from one sample, sequenced in a study of cytomegalovirus exposure and HLA in healthy donors. This table comes from immunoSEQ multiplex PCR, and its TCRdb copy is limited to in-frame clones, with some not included. Of under 200,000 clones detected, roughly 86% appear once; the ten largest clones hold roughly 4.2%. Sequencing was performed on PBMCs. The receptor source for this set is a man in his late teens or twenties in good health and CMV-seropositive.

This chain joins TRBV10-3 and TRBJ2-1; TRBD2 is a possible D gene (5 bases). Germline V gene lookup returns CDR1 ENHRY and CDR2 SYGVKD. V lost 10 bases and J lost 5, with 18 bases in between. The CDR3 extends over 14 amino acids. The DNA for the CDR3 is TGTGCCACCAAGTACCAACGGGATAACAATGAGCAGTTCTTC. This gives the protein CATKYQRDNNEQFF.

V is TRBV28 and J is TRBJ1-2; the match to TRBD1 covers 9 bases. The CDR3 totals 14 residues. The junction had 7 bases not matched to a gene; V was cut back by 3 bases and J by 8 bases. Germline V CDR1 and CDR2: MDHEN, SYDVKM. The CDR3 bases are TGTGCCAGCAGTTTCTCGGACAGGGGAGGAGGCTACACCTTC. The encoded protein is CASSFSDRGGGYTF.

This clone showed up just once. V is TRBV6-1 and J is TRBJ2-1; 8 nucleotides match TRBD1. The germline V gene has CDR1 MNHNS and CDR2 SASEGT. The CDR3 has 14 amino acids. J was trimmed by 6 bases and V by 3 bases; bases with no gene match: 4. The CDR3 DNA sequence: TGTGCCAGCAGTGACGGACAGGGATTCAATGAGCAGTTCTTC. This translates into CASSDGQGFNEQFF.

This clone was seen a handful of times. V is TRBV11-2 and J is TRBJ2-7; 11 positions match TRBD1. The V gene's germline CDR1 is SGHAT and CDR2 FQNNGV. The V gene end was trimmed by 5 bases and the J gene end by 3 bases; junction bases not matched to a gene: 6. The CDR3 consists of 15 residues. The CDR3 is CASSGSGTGGYEQYF. DNA for the CDR3: TGTGCCAGCAGCGGGAGTGGGACAGGGGGCTACGAGCAGTACTTC.